The 8 T cell receptor beta chains presented below share a single source sample, sequenced in a study of tumor-infiltrating lymphocytes in primary liver carcinoma. A primer matching the constant region was used to make TCR beta cDNA from 450 to 500 ng of total RNA. A slightly modified ARM-PCR protocol with three nested multiplex PCR rounds produced these TCR beta libraries. Forward primers for TRBV1-TRBV30 and a C-beta reverse primer served the first two PCR rounds, at approximately 10 cycles each. TCRdb redid the calling of the multiplex PCR reads with MiXCR, one entry per CDR3 protein. The sample lists some 180,000 distinct CDR3 sequences; 60% were seen once. The authors took blood RNA from unsorted whole blood and also extracted germline DNA. The sample was peripheral blood. All receptors derive from a man between 35 and 55 years old with primary liver carcinoma and hepatitis B virus infection.

The CDR3, as DNA: TGTGCCAGCAGGGGGCAGGGTTCAGATACGCAGTATTTT. Amino acids: CASRGQGSDTQYF. V is TRBV12-3 or TRBV12-4 and J is TRBJ2-3; tentatively, D is TRBD1 (5 bases). This CDR3 is built from 13 residues. V was clipped by 6 bases and J by 4 bases, with 11 bases between them.

This clonotype was seen just once. V gene TRBV30 combines with J gene TRBJ2-7; D gene uncertain. The CDR3 consists of 11 residues. With 0 bases removed from V and 3 bases from J, the gap between germline ends came to 3 bases. Germline loops: CDR1 GTSNPN, CDR2 SVGIG (reference sequence). CDR3 protein: CAWSVRYEQYF. The CDR3 region has the DNA TGTGCCTGGAGTGTACGCTACGAGCAGTACTTC.

In its sample, this clonotype was seen a few times. The chain combines TRBV10-2 with TRBJ2-3; no firm D call. Germline lookup yields CDR1 WSHSY and CDR2 SAAADI. V lost 6 bases and J lost 1, with 11 bases in between. The CDR3 has 14 residues. The CDR3 spells CASRGRARTDTQYF. The CDR3 bases are TGCGCCAGCAGGGGTAGGGCCCGCACAGATACGCAGTATTTT.

J is TRBJ2-5 and V is TRBV4-2; TRBD2 agrees at 9 bases. CDR3 length: 15 amino acids. V was clipped by 0 bases and J by 5 bases; unmatched bases: 4. Germline V gene data show CDR1 as LGHNA and CDR2 as YNFKEQ. The CDR3 protein is CASSQDSGRQETQYF. The DNA of the CDR3 is TGTGCCAGCAGCCAAGATAGCGGGAGACAGGAGACCCAGTACTTC.

J is TRBJ2-7 and V is TRBV7-8; D remains ambiguous. This CDR3 spans 14 amino acids. V was cut by 8 bases and J by 2 bases, with 16 bases left in between. The germline V gene encodes CDR1 SGHVS and CDR2 FQNEAQ. CDR3 region: CASRPERRAYEQYF. In DNA, the CDR3 is TGTGCCAGCCGCCCGGAGCGAAGGGCCTACGAGCAGTACTTC.

V and J are TRBV6-6 and TRBJ2-3; D gene unclear. CDR1 is MNHNY, CDR2 SVGAGI, per germline (reference sequence). Trimming cost V 6 bases and J 1 base, with 11 bases left between them. CDR3 length: 14 amino acids. In DNA form, the CDR3 reads TGTGCCAGCAGCCGCTCCTCGGGCACAGATACGCAGTATTTT. Translated, it gives CASSRSSGTDTQYF.

About this clonotype: At one end the junction does not follow the germline gene, possibly because of a read error. CDR3 sequence (DNA): TGTGCCAGCGGCTTAAAAATGGGGGGCCGACTGGATGAAAAACTGTTTTTT. This codes for CASGLKMGGRLDEKLFF. The chain is built from TRBV11-2 and TRBJ1-4, with D maybe TRBD1 (6 bases). CDR1 is SGHAT, CDR2 FQNNGV, per germline. CDR3 length: 17 amino acids.

This clonotype was detected ten times or more. The gene calls are TRBV11-2 and TRBJ2-1; the D gene is possibly TRBD2 (5 bases). Between the trimmed V and J ends, which lost 2 bases and 10 bases, there was a span of 9 bases. The CDR3 has 12 residues. Germline CDR1 and CDR2: SGHAT and FQNNGV. CDR3 nucleotide sequence: TGTGCCAGCAGCTTATGGGTAGCGGAGCAGTTCTTC. Translating it yields CASSLWVAEQFF.